This TCR beta chain was recorded in a study of CD8+CD57+ T cells in acquired aplastic anemia. Study as a whole: The average read count for CD4+ cells in healthy donors was around 10 million. Study-level findings and limits: Between the patient and control groups, CD8+ Simpson's diversity did not differ significantly. Patients had around 30 CD8+ CDR3 sequences in common with controls (the shared set).

CDR3 and TCR beta VDJ profiling relied on a genomic DNA template. TCRdb called the reads again in MiXCR, with one record for every CDR3 protein. The top ten hold approximately 30% of the sample, which has some 210,000 distinct CDR3 sequences, approximately 57% seen once. In the case of this clonotype: Its antigen is not identified.

This CDR3 has 16 amino acids. Per germline, CDR1 MNHEY and CDR2 SVGEGT. The ends lost 2 bases at V and 0 bases at J; junction bases unmatched: 7. The rearrangement joins TRBV6-2 or TRBV6-3 to TRBJ2-7; 7 bases align to TRBD2. The TCR originated in a human donor in good health. The sample was sorted CD4+, CD8+, or CD8+CD57+ T cells (not recorded which) from PBMCs. The DNA for the CDR3 is TGTGCCAGCAGTTACGATGCCGGGGAGGGCTCCTACGAGCAGTACTTC. It specifies CASSYDAGEGSYEQYF.